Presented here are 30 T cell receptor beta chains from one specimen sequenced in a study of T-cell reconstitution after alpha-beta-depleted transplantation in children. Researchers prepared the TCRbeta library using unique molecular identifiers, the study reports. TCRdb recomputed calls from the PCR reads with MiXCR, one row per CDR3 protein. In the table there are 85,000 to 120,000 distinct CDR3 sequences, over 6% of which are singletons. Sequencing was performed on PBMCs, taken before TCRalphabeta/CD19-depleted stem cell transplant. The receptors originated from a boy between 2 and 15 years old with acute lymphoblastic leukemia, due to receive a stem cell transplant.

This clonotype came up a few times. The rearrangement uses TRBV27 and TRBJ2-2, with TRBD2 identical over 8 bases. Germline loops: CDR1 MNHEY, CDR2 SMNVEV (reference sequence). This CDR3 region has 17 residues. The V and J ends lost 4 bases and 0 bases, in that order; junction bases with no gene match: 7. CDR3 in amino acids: CASSSPLGGANTGELFF. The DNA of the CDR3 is TGTGCCAGCAGTTCCCCTCTCGGGGGGGCGAACACCGGGGAGCTGTTTTTT.

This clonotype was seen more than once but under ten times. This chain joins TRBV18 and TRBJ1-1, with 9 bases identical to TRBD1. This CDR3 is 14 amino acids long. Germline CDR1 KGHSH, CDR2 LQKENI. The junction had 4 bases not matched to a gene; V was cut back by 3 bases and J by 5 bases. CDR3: CASSPGQGWTEAFF. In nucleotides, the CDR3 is TGTGCCAGCTCACCGGGACAGGGTTGGACTGAAGCTTTCTTT.

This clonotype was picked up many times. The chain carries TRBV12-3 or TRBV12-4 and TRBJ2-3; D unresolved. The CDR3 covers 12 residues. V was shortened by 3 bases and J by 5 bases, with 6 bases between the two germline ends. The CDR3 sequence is CASSLGRDTQYF. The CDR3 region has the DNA TGTGCCAGCAGTTTGGGAAGAGATACGCAGTATTTT.

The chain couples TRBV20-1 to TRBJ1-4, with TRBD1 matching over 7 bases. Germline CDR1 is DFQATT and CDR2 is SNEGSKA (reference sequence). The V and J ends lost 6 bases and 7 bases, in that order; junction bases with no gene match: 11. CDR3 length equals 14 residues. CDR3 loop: CSALARTGPEKLFF. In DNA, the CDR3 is TGCAGTGCCCTAGCGCGGACAGGCCCTGAAAAACTGTTTTTT.

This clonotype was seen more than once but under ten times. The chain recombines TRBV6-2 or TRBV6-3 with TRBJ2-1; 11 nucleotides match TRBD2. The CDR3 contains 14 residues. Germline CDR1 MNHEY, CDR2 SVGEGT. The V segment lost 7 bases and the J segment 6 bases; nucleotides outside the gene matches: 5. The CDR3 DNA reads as TGTGCCAGCACCTTGCTAGCGGGGGGCAATGAGCAGTTCTTC. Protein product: CASTLLAGGNEQFF.

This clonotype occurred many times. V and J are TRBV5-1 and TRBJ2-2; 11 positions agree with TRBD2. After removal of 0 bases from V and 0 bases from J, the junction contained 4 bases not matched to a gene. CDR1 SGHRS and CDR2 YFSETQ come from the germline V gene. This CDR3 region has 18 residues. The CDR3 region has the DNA TGCGCCAGCAGCTTGGTTCTAGCGGGGGGACCGAACACCGGGGAGCTGTTTTTT. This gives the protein CASSLVLAGGPNTGELFF.

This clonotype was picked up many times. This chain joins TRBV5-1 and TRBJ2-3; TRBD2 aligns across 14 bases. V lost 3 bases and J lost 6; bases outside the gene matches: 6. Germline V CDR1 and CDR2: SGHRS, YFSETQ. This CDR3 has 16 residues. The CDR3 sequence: CASSSGLAGGRDTQYF. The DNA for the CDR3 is TGCGCCAGCAGCTCTGGACTAGCGGGGGGCCGGGATACGCAGTATTTT.

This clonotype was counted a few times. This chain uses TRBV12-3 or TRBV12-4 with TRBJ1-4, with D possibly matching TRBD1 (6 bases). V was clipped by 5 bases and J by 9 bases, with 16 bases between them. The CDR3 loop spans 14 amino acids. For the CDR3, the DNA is TGTGCCAGCAGTCTCCCAGGGGCAGGGAAAAAACTGTTTTTT. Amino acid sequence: CASSLPGAGKKLFF.

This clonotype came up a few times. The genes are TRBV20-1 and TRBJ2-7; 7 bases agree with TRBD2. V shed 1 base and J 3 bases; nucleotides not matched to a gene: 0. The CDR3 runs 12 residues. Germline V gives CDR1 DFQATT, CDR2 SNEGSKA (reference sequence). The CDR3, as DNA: TGCAGTGCTAGAGGGACTAGCTACGAGCAGTACTTC. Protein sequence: CSARGTSYEQYF.

CDR3 amino acids: CASSLNRASITDTQYF. CDR3 in DNA: TGTGCCAGCAGCTTGAACCGGGCCTCGATCACAGATACGCAGTATTTT. The rearrangement joins TRBV7-9 to TRBJ2-3; the D is unclear. Trimming removed 3 bases at V and 2 bases at J, with 15 bases between. The CDR3 runs to 16 residues. Germline CDR1 SEHNR, CDR2 FQNEAQ (reference sequence).

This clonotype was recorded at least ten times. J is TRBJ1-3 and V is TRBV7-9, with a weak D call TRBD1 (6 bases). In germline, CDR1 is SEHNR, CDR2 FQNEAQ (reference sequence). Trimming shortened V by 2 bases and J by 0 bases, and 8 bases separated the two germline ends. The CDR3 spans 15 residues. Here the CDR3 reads CASSLRGDSGNTIYF. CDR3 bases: TGTGCCAGCAGCTTAAGGGGGGACTCTGGAAACACCATATATTTT.

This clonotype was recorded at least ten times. The CDR3 loop is CSGGASGDPETQYF. CDR3 DNA: TGCAGTGGGGGGGCTAGCGGGGATCCTGAGACCCAGTACTTC. This chain links TRBV20-1 with TRBJ2-5; TRBD2 agrees at 9 bases. Trimming removed 7 bases from V and 5 bases from J; junction bases left unmatched: 11. The germline V gene encodes CDR1 DFQATT and CDR2 SNEGSKA (reference sequence). The CDR3 extends over 14 amino acids.

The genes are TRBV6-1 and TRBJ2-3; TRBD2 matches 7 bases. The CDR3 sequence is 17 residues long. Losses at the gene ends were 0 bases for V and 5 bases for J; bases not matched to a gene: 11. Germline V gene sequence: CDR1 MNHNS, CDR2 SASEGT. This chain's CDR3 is CASSEAGRGRLRDTQYF. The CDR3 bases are TGTGCCAGCAGTGAAGCTGGGAGGGGCCGGCTTCGAGATACGCAGTATTTT.

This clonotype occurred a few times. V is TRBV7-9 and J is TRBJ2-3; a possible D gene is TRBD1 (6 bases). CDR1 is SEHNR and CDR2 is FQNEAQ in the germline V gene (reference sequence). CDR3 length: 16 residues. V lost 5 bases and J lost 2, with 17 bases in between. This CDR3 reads CASSPPGDRSTDTQYF. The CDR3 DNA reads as TGTGCCAGCAGCCCCCCAGGGGATAGGTCCACAGATACGCAGTATTTT.

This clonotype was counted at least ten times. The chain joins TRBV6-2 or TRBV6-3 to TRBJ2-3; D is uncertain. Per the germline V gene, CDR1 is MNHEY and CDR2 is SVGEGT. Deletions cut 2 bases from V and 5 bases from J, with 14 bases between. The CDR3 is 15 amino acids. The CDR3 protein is CASSYGFPTGDTQYF. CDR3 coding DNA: TGTGCCAGCAGTTACGGCTTCCCGACGGGAGATACGCAGTATTTT.

The CDR3 DNA reads as TGTGCCAGCAGTGGACTAGCGGGGGGGACCTACGAGCAGTACTTC. Amino acid sequence: CASSGLAGGTYEQYF. This chain uses TRBV7-2 with TRBJ2-7; 15 nucleotides line up with TRBD2. Per the germline V gene, CDR1 is SGHTA and CDR2 is FQGNSA. The CDR3 is 15 residues long. V was pared by 6 bases and J by 2 bases, with 2 bases of the junction left unmatched.

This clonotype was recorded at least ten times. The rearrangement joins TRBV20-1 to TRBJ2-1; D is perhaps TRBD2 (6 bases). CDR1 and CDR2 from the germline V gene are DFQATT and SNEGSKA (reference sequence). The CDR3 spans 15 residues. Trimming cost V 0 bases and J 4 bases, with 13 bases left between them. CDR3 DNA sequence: TGCAGTGCTAGAGATGGCGGGCGGGAATACAATGAGCAGTTCTTC. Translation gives CSARDGGREYNEQFF.

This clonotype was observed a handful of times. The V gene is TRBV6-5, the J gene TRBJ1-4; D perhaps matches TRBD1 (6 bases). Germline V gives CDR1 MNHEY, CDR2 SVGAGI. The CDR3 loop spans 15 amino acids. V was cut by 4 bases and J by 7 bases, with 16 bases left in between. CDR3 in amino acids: CASSFQGLGGEKLFF. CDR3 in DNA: TGTGCCAGCAGTTTCCAGGGGCTAGGTGGTGAAAAACTGTTTTTT.

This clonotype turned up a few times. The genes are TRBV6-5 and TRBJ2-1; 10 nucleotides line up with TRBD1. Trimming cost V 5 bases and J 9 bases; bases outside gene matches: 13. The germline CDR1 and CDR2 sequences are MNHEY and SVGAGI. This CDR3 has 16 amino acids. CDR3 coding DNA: TGTGCCAGCAGTACCATCCGACAGGGGGCGAAGGGTGAGCAGTTCTTC. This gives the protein CASSTIRQGAKGEQFF.

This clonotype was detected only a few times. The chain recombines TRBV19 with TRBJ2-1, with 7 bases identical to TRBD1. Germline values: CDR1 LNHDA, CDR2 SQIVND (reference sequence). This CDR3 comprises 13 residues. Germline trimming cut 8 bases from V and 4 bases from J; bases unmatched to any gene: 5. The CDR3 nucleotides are TGTGCCAGTGTACAACAGGGGTACAATGAGCAGTTCTTC. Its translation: CASVQQGYNEQFF.

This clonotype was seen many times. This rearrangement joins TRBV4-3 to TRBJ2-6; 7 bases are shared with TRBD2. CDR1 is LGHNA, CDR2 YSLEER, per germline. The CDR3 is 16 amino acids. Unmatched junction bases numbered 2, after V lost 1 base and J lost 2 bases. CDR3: CASSQGEGTGANVLTF. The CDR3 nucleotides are TGCGCCAGCAGCCAAGGGGAGGGTACTGGGGCCAACGTCCTGACTTTC.

In DNA, the CDR3 is TGCGCCAGCAGCCAAAGTGGGACAGCCGCCGGGGAGACCCAGTACTTC. This gives the protein CASSQSGTAAGETQYF. The rearrangement uses TRBV4-3 and TRBJ2-5; 7 positions match TRBD1. Germline CDR1 reads LGHNA; CDR2 reads YSLEER. V lost 2 bases, J lost 5 bases, and 11 bases stayed unmatched. The CDR3 totals 16 residues.

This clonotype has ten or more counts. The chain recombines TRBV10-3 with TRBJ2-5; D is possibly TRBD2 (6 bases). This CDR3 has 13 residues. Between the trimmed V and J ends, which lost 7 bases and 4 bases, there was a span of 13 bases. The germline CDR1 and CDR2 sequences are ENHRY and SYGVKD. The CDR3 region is CAIKGGVRETQYF. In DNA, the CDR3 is TGTGCCATCAAAGGAGGGGTTCGAGAGACCCAGTACTTC.

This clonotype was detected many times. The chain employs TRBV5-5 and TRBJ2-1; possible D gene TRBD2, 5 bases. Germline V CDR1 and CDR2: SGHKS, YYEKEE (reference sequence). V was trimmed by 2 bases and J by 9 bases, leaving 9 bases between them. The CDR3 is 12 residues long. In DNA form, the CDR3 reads TGTGCCAGCAGCTTTCTTGGAGGTGAGCAGTTCTTC. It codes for CASSFLGGEQFF.

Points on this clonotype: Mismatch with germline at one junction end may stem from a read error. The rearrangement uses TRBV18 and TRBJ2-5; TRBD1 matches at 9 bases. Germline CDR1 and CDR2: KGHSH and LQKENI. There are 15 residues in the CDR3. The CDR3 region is CASSSTTGGQATQYF. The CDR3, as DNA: TGTGCCAGCTCATCAACGACAGGGGGGCAAGCGACCCAGTACTTC.

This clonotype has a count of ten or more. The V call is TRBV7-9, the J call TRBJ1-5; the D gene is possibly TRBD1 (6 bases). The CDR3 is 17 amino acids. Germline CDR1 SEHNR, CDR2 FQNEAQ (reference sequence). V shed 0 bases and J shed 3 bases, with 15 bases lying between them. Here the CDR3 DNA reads TGTGCCAGCAGCTTAGCCAGGCAGGGGTATAACAATCAGCCCCAGCATTTT. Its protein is CASSLARQGYNNQPQHF.

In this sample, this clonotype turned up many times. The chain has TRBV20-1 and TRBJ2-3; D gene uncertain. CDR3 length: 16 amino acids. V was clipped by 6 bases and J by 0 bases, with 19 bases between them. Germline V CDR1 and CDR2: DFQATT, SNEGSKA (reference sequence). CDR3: CSAPPQIPPSTDTQYF. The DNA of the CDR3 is TGCAGTGCCCCCCCCCAGATTCCCCCTAGCACAGATACGCAGTATTTT.

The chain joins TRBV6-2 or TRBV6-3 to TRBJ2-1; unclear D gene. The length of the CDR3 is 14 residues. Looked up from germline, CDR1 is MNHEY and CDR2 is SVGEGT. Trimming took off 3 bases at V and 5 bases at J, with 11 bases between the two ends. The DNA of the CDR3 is TGTGCCAGCAGTTATTTGCTGGGTCACAATGAGCAGTTCTTC. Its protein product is CASSYLLGHNEQFF.

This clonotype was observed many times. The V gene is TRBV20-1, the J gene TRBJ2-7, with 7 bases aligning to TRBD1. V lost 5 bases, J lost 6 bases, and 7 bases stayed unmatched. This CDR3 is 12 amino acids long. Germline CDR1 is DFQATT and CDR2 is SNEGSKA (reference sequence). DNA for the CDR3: TGCAGTGCTTCCTCCCGGGACAGCGAGCAGTACTTC. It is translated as CSASSRDSEQYF.

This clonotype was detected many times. CDR3 nucleotides: TGTGCCACCAGCGTAATAGCGGGGTACGAGCAGTACTTC. It encodes CATSVIAGYEQYF. The chain employs TRBV15 and TRBJ2-7; 8 bases match TRBD2. Germline trimming cut 5 bases from V and 4 bases from J; bases unmatched to any gene: 4. The CDR3 is 13 amino acids. Germline V gene lookup returns CDR1 LNHNV and CDR2 YYDKDF (reference sequence).